This TCR beta chain stems from a study of cytomegalovirus exposure and HLA in healthy donors. Study-wide results and caveats: The study carried out a later analysis of TCR beta sequences. It associated around 17,000 of them with specific HLA alleles at a false discovery rate of 0.05.

Trimming removed 3 bases from V and 3 bases from J; junction bases left unmatched: 0. The CDR3 contains 13 residues. Germline CDR1 reads SQVTM; CDR2 reads ANQGSEA. On this clone: Its specificity is unknown.

The primer mix had 60 Vbeta and 13 Jbeta primers. The assay was immunoSEQ multiplex PCR, and TCRdb's table has in-frame clones only and misses some. The profile shows about 120,000 clones, roughly 80% of them singletons. What was sequenced was PBMCs. The rearrangement joins TRBV29-1 to TRBJ2-3, with 10 positions matching TRBD1. The origin of this receptor is a man in his sixties in good health and CMV-seropositive. The CDR3 DNA follows: TGCAGCGTTGAGGGACAGGGGACAGATACGCAGTATTTT. Translated, it gives CSVEGQGTDTQYF.